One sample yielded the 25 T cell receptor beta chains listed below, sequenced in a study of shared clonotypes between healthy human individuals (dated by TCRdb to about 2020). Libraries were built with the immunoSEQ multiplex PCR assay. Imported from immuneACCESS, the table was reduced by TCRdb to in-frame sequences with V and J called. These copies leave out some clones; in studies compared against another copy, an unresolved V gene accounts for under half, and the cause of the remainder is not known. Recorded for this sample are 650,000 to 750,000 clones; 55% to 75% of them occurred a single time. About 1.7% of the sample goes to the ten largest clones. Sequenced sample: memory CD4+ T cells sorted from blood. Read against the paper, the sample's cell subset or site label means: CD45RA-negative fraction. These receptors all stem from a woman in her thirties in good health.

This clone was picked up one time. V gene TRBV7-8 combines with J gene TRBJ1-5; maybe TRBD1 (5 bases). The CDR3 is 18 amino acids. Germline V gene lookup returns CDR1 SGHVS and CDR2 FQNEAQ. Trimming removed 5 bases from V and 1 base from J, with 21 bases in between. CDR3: CASSPTPGTGRSNQPQHF. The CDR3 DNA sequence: TGTGCCAGCAGCCCAACACCAGGGACTGGACGGAGCAATCAGCCCCAGCATTTT.

CDR3: CASMWASSYEQYF. In nucleotides, the CDR3 is TGTGCCAGCATGTGGGCGAGCTCCTACGAGCAGTACTTC. This sequence joins TRBV28 and TRBJ2-7; D remains unclear. This CDR3 contains 13 residues. Germline V gene lookup returns CDR1 MDHEN and CDR2 SYDVKM. The V and J ends lost 7 bases and 0 bases respectively, with 10 bases between them.

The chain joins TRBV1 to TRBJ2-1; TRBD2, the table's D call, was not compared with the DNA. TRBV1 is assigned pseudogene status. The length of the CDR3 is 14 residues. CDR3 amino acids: CTSSQTSGNNEQFF. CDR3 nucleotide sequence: TGCACCAGCAGCCAAACTAGCGGGAACAATGAGCAGTTCTTC.

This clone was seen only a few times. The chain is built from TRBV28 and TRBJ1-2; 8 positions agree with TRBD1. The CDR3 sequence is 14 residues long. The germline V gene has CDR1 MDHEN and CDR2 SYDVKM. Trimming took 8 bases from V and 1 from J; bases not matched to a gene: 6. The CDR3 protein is CASQTGANNYGYTF. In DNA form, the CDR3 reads TGTGCCAGCCAGACAGGGGCGAATAACTATGGCTACACCTTC.

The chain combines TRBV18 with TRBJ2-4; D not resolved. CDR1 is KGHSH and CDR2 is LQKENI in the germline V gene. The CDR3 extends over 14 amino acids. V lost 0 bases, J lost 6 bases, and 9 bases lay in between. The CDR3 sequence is CASSPPGPGNIQYF. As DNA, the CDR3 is TGTGCCAGCTCACCACCGGGTCCAGGAAACATTCAGTACTTC. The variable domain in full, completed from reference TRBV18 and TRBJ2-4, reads NAGVMQNPRHLVRRRGQEARLRCSPMKGHSHVYWYRQLPEEGLKFMVYLQKENIIDESGMPKERFSAEFPKEGPSILRIQQVVRGDSAAYFCASSPPGPGNIQYFGAGTRLSVL.

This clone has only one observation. The CDR3, as DNA: TGTGCCAGCAGTTACGCGGAGGGGACTGAAGCTTTCTTT. This gives the protein CASSYAEGTEAFF. The V and J genes are TRBV6-5 and TRBJ1-1, with D possibly matching TRBD1 (5 bases). V lost 2 bases and J 5 bases, leaving 9 bases between the germline ends. CDR3 length: 13 residues. Germline CDR1 and CDR2: MNHEY and SVGAGI.

CDR3 DNA sequence: TGTGCCAGTAGTATGTGGGCTAGGCGGACCGGGGAGCTGTTTTTT. Its translation: CASSMWARRTGELFF. This chain joins TRBV19 and TRBJ2-2; D ambiguous. Trimming pared 3 bases from V and 5 bases from J, leaving 13 bases between. CDR1 is LNHDA and CDR2 is SQIVND in the germline V gene (reference sequence). The length of the CDR3 is 15 residues.

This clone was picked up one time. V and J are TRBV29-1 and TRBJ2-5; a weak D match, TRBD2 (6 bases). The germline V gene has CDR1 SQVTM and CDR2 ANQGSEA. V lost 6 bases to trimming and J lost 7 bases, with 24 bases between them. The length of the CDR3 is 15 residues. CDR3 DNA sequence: TGCAGCGTAGCCGGGGTCGGGAGCGGAGTTGTGACCCAGTACTTC. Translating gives CSVAGVGSGVVTQYF.

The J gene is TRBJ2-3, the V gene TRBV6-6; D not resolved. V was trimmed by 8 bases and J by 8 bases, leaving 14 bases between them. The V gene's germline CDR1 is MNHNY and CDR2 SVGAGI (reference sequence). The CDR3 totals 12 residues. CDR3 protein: CASGPTPTTQYF. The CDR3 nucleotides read TGTGCCAGCGGTCCGACTCCAACTACGCAGTATTTT.

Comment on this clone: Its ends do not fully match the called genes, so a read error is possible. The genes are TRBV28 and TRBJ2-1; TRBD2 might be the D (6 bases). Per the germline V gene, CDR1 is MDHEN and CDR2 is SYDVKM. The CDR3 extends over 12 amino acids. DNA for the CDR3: TGTGCCAGCAGTTTTGGTACTAGCCGGTTTCTCTTC. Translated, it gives CASSFGTSRFLF.

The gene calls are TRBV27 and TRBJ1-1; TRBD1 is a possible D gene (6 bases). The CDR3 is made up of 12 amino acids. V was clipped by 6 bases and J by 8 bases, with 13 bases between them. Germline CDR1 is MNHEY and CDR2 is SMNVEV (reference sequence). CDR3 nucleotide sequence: TGTGCCAGCAGGACAGGTCTGTTGGAAGCTTTCTTT. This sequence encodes CASRTGLLEAFF.

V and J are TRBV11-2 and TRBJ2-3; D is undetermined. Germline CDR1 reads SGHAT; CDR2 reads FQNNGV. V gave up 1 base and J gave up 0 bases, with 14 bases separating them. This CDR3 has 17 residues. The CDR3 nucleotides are TGTGCCAGCAGCTTAGTTAGTTCTAGAACTAGCACAGATACGCAGTATTTT. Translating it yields CASSLVSSRTSTDTQYF.

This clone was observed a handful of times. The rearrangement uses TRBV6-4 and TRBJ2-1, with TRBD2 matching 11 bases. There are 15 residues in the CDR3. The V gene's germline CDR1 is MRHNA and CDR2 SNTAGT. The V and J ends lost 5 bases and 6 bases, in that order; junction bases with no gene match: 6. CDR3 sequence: CASSPQGLAANEQFF. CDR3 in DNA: TGTGCCAGCAGTCCTCAGGGACTAGCGGCCAATGAGCAGTTCTTC.

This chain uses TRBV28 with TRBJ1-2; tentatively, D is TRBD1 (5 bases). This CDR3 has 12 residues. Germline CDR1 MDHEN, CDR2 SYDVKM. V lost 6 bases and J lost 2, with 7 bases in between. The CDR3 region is CASRGLNYGYTF. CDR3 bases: TGTGCCAGCAGGGGGCTGAACTATGGCTACACCTTC.

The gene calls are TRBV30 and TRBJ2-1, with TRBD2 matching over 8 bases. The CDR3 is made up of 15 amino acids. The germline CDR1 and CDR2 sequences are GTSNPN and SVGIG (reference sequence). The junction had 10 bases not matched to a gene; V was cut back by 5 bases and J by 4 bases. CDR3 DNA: TGTGCCTGGGCCCCCATTAGCGGGGCTTACAATGAGCAGTTCTTC. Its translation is CAWAPISGAYNEQFF. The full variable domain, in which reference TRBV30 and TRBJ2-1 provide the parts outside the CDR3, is SQTIHQWPATLVQPVGSPLSLECTVEGTSNPNLYWYRQAAGRGLQLLFYSVGIGQISSEVPQNLSASRPQDRQFILSSKKLLLSDSGFYLCAWAPISGAYNEQFFGPGTRLTVL.

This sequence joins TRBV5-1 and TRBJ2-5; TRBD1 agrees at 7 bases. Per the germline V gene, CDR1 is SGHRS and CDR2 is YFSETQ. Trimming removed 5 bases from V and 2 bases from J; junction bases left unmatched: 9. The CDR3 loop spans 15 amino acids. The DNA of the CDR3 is TGCGCCAGCAGTTCGGCCGGCAGGGGGCAAGAGACCCAGTACTTC. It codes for CASSSAGRGQETQYF.

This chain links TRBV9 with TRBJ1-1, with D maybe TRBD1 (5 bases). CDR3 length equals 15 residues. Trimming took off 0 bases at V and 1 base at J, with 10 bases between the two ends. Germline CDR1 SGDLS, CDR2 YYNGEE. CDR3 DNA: TGTGCCAGCAGCGTAGAGTCGGGACGGAACACTGAAGCTTTCTTT. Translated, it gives CASSVESGRNTEAFF.

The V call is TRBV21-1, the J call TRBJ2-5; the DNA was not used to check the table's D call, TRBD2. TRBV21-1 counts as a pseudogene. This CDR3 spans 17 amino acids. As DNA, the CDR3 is TGTGCCAGCAGCAAAAAGGGACTAGCGGCAGAAGAGGGGACCCAGTACTTC. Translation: CASSKKGLAAEEGTQYF.

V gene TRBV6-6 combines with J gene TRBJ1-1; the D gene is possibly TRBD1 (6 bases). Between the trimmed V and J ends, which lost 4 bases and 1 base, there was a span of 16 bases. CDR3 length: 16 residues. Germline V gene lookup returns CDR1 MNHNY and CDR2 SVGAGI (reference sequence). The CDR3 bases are TGTGCCAGCAGTTCCCTCCCCGGACAGAAGAACACTGAAGCTTTCTTT. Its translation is CASSSLPGQKNTEAFF.

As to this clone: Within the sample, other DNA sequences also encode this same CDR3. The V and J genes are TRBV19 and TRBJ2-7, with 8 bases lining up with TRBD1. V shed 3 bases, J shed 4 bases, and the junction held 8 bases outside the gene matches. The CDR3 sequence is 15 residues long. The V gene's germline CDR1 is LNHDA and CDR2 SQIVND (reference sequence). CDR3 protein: CASSIDRGLSYEQYF. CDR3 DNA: TGTGCCAGTAGTATCGACAGGGGTCTTTCTTACGAGCAGTACTTC.

CDR3 bases: TGTGCCAGCAGCTTAGCTGGACTAGCGGGAGTCACAGATACGCAGTATTTT. The encoded protein is CASSLAGLAGVTDTQYF. This chain connects TRBV7-2 to TRBJ2-3, with 13 bases lining up with TRBD2. The V gene's germline CDR1 is SGHTA and CDR2 FQGNSA. This CDR3 contains 17 residues. V lost 0 bases and J lost 2; bases outside the gene matches: 2.

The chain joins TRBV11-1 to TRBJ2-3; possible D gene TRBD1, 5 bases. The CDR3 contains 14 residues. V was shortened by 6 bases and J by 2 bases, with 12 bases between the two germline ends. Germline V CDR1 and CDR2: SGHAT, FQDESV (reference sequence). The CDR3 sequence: CASRQAGSTDTQYF. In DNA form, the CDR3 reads TGTGCCAGCAGACAGGCCGGGTCCACAGATACGCAGTATTTT.

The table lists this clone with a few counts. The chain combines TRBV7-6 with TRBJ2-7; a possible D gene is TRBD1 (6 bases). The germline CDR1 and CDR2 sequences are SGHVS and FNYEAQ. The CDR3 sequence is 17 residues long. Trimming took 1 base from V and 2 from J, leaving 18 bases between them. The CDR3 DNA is TGTGCCAGCAGCTTAGTTCCCCCTACAGGGATCACCTACGAGCAGTACTTC. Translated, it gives CASSLVPPTGITYEQYF. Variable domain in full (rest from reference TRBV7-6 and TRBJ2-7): GAGVSQSPRYKVTKRGQDVALRCDPISGHVSLYWYRQALGQGPEFLTYFNYEAQQDKSGLPNDRFSAERPEGSISTLTIQRTEQRDSAMYRCASSLVPPTGITYEQYFGPGTRLTVT.

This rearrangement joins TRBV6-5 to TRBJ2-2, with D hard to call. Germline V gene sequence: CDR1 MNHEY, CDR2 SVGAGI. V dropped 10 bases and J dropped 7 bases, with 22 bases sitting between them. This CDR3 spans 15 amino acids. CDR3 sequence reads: CATRDVGPSFGELFF. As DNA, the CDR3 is TGTGCCACCCGAGATGTTGGACCCTCATTCGGGGAGCTGTTTTTT.

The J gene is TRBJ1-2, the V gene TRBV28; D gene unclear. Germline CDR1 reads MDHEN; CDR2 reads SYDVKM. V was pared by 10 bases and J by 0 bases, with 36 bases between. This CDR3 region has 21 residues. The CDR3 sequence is CATGPTLGWATVRNSNYGYTF. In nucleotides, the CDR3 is TGTGCCACCGGACCAACCCTAGGGTGGGCCACCGTTCGAAACTCTAACTATGGCTACACCTTC.